This T cell receptor beta chain stems from a study of OX40 agonist ivuxolimab in advanced cancers. As for the study in general: Ivuxolimab, which is an agonistic anti-OX40 (CD134) antibody, was administered to the patients. Intravenous ivuxolimab at 0.01 to 10 mg/kg was given to patients every 2 weeks.

The germline V gene has CDR1 SGHDT and CDR2 YYEEEE. V shed 4 bases and J shed 6 bases, with 17 bases lying between them. CDR3 length: 15 residues. With respect to this clone: The antigen is not known.

The study's findings and limits: Among the nonresponders, some also had low normalized T-cell clonal expansion.

The protocol was immunoSEQ multiplex PCR, while the TCRdb copy is restricted to in-frame clones and leaves out a portion. Seen here are around 68,000 clones, around 84% observed once, and the top ten hold 17%. The chain recombines TRBV5-6 with TRBJ1-5; D is possibly TRBD1 (5 bases). Sequenced material: CD4+ or CD8+ T cells sorted from blood, taken in a trial of the OX40 agonist ivuxolimab. This clonotype originated in an adult with an advanced solid tumor such as melanoma, head and neck, liver or kidney cancer. CDR3 in DNA: TGTGCCAGCAGCCCATGGATCTTGAGGGGTCAGCCCCAGCATTTT. This encodes CASSPWILRGQPQHF.